This T cell receptor beta chain was observed in a study of blood T cell repertoires in COVID-19. Study details: Samples came from the United States, Italy and Spain, spanning acute and convalescent COVID-19. T cells, B-cell-depleted T cells, or PBMCs provided the cDNA or gDNA that served as material.

Trimming removed 3 bases from V and 2 bases from J; junction bases left unmatched: 6. The CDR3 covers 16 residues. In germline, CDR1 is LGHNA, CDR2 YNFKEQ. The assay was immunoSEQ multiplex PCR, and TCRdb's table has in-frame clones only and misses some. The sample lists around 190,000 clones, about four fifths seen once, with 6% in the top ten. The chain employs TRBV4-2 and TRBJ2-1; 8 positions agree with TRBD1. This TCR derives from a woman aged 40 to 55 with COVID-19, enrolled during active disease. Material for sequencing was peripheral blood. The CDR3 sequence: CASSQTGTGTYNEQFF. DNA of the CDR3: TGTGCCAGCAGCCAGACCGGGACAGGAACCTACAATGAGCAGTTCTTC.